The present TCR beta chain was sequenced within a study of T cell responses to AZD1222 COVID-19 vaccine. General study results and limits: Reports indicate that nearly half of spike-specific TCRs are directed at unmutated variant regions. With two AZD1222 doses given, Spike-specific TCR breadth and depth both rose. The number of AZD1222 recipients seropositive at baseline was only five or six.

The CDR3 has 15 residues. Deletions cut 0 bases from V and 2 bases from J, with 11 bases between. Germline lookup yields CDR1 SGHRS and CDR2 YFSETQ. Profiled with immunoSEQ multiplex PCR; TCRdb holds only in-frame clones, not every one. The data contain about 130,000 clones, 85% to 95% of them singletons. Of note for this clone: Its specificity is not known.

The chain uses TRBV5-1 and TRBJ1-1; TRBD1 might be the D (5 bases). Sequencing used peripheral blood, obtained on day 0 of AZD1222 vaccination. The receptor was derived from an adult in good health. In DNA, the CDR3 is TGCGCCAGCAGCTTGGCCGGAGGGGTAAACACTGAAGCTTTCTTT. It yields the protein CASSLAGGVNTEAFF.